The TCR beta chain described here comes from a study of blood T cell repertoires in COVID-19 (dated by TCRdb to 2020 to 2022). For the study in its entirety: The collaborator samples originated in the United States, Italy and Spain and spanned the acute and convalescent phases of COVID-19. The sample metadata nearly always contained a de-identified subject ID, COVID-19 status, age in years and sex. Samples came from the ongoing ImmuneRACE study (first 160 participants) plus 1,254 subjects from 6 global collaborators. Where HLA class I and class II types were available, the types were taken from metadata supplied by the sample provider, not from assay-based typing. The dataset comprised deeply sampled blood TCRbeta repertoires from subjects exposed to, actively infected with, or recovered from COVID-19. The prospective study material was composed of cDNA or gDNA derived from T cells, B-cell-depleted T cells, or PBMCs. The repertoires were made available in a free public database intended to serve as a resource for research on the immune response to SARS-CoV-2.

The immunoSEQ Assay, a bias-controlled multiplex PCR, was used to amplify TCRbeta CDR3 regions from genomic DNA. In the paper's pipeline: The number of nucleated cells in each sample was estimated by amplification of reference gene primers within the assay. To quantify the absolute abundance of each unique TCRbeta CDR3 rearrangement, sequence reads were collapsed and filtered. For each sample, productive Simpson clonality was calculated by taking the square root of Simpson's diversity index across productive rearrangements. Not all clones reach the TCRdb copy of this immuneACCESS table, which keeps in-frame sequences only. Checked studies attribute under half of the gap to unresolved V genes and leave the rest unexplained. For V, J and clone size, that table is used; D and trimming come from the DNA. This sample gives 200,000 to 250,000 clones in total; 75% to 85% of them show up just once. 1.3% of the sample belongs to the ten largest clones.

In Seattle, one collaborating source enrolled patients while the infection was active and tracked those patients longitudinally over the course of disease. The collaborating institutions used their own protocols to collect whole blood in K2EDTA tubes. For TCRbeta analysis, collaborator samples were shipped as frozen whole blood, as isolated PBMCs, or as DNA extracted from either sample type. Including cysteine and phenylalanine, the CDR3 has 20 amino acids. Just the 60-base CDR3 DNA is kept, in frame starting at base 1. From V the trimming removes 2 bases and from J it removes 1 base, while the gene matches leave 15 bases of the junction unaccounted for. According to the germline V gene, CDR1 reads MNHNS and CDR2 reads SASEGT. Paper-wide results and their limitations: How much clinical and demographic metadata was included differed by source and by participant, and the metadata was provided uncurated.

The sample holds one count of this clone. This clone's antigen is unknown. Per-nucleotide qualities are absent, and no much larger clonotype sits a single base away. Material for sequencing was peripheral blood. The receptor chain draws on TRBV6-1 and TRBJ2-7; the junction holds 12 bases that match TRBD2. The clonotype was recovered from a woman in her thirties with COVID-19, enrolled during active disease. The CDR3 region has the sequence CASSEYGRLAGGRISYEQYF. The bases read TGTGCCAGCAGTGAATATGGAAGGCTAGCGGGGGGGAGGATTTCCTACGAGCAGTACTTC.